One and the same sample provided the 29 T cell receptor beta chains below, sequenced in a study of blood T cell repertoires in COVID-19. Profiling relied on immunoSEQ multiplex PCR, and the TCRdb table lists in-frame clones only, not all of them. The sample has around 150,000 clones; about four fifths are singletons. Sample: peripheral blood. The receptors shown here come from a man aged 30-40 years with COVID-19, enrolled during active disease.

The chain couples TRBV2 to TRBJ1-1, with D uncertain. Germline V gene lookup returns CDR1 SNHLY and CDR2 FYNNEI. There are 14 residues in the CDR3. Trimming cost V 10 bases and J 1 base, with 16 bases left between them. CDR3 sequence reads: CAISGSSENTEAFF. The CDR3 DNA reads TGTGCCATCTCAGGCAGCTCTGAGAACACTGAAGCTTTCTTT.

This chain connects TRBV27 to TRBJ2-7; 9 positions match TRBD1. Germline assignment: CDR1 MNHEY and CDR2 SMNVEV (reference sequence). The CDR3 totals 14 residues. Germline trimming cut 5 bases from V and 4 bases from J; bases unmatched to any gene: 6. CDR3 in amino acids: CASSEGTGRYEQYF. The CDR3 coding sequence is TGTGCCAGCAGTGAAGGGACAGGGAGGTACGAGCAGTACTTC.

The chain's CDR3 is CASSLSTSGRDEQYF. CDR3 sequence (DNA): TGTGCCAGCAGTTTGAGTACTAGCGGGAGGGACGAGCAGTACTTC. The V call is TRBV28, the J call TRBJ2-7; 13 bases agree with TRBD2. The germline V gene encodes CDR1 MDHEN and CDR2 SYDVKM. The trim removed 3 bases at V and 5 bases at J, leaving 4 bases unmatched. The CDR3 loop spans 15 amino acids.

The chain employs TRBV19 and TRBJ1-1; 7 bases line up with TRBD1. CDR3 length equals 16 residues. The germline CDR1 and CDR2 sequences are LNHDA and SQIVND (reference sequence). The J segment lost 4 bases and the V segment lost 4 bases, leaving 12 bases of the junction unmatched. CDR3 protein: CASSTTGQVGPTEAFF. The DNA for the CDR3 is TGTGCCAGTAGTACGACAGGACAGGTGGGGCCCACTGAAGCTTTCTTT.

This chain uses TRBV28 with TRBJ1-1; possibly TRBD1 for D (6 bases). Between the trimmed V and J ends, which lost 3 bases and 10 bases, there was a span of 12 bases. Germline V gene sequence: CDR1 MDHEN, CDR2 SYDVKM. The length of the CDR3 is 12 residues. The CDR3 spells CASSLERGLAFF. The DNA for the CDR3 is TGTGCCAGCAGTTTGGAAAGGGGGTTAGCTTTCTTT. Full variable domain (rest looked up from reference TRBV28 and TRBJ1-1): DVKVTQSSRYLVKRTGEKVFLECVQDMDHENMFWYRQDPGLGLRLIYFSYDVKMKEKGDIPEGYSVSREKKERFSLILESASTNQTSMYLCASSLERGLAFFGQGTRLTVV.

The chain has TRBV19 and TRBJ2-1, with 8 bases fitting TRBD1. CDR3 length: 15 residues. CDR1 LNHDA and CDR2 SQIVND come from the germline V gene (reference sequence). V gave up 4 bases and J gave up 4 bases; unmatched junction bases: 6. This chain's CDR3 is CASSTRQGQYNEQFF. DNA of the CDR3: TGTGCCAGTAGTACCCGACAGGGGCAATACAATGAGCAGTTCTTC. The full variable domain, rest sourced from reference TRBV19 and TRBJ2-1, is DGGITQSPKYLFRKEGQNVTLSCEQNLNHDAMYWYRQDPGQGLRLIYYSQIVNDFQKGDIAEGYSVSREKKESFPLTVTSAQKNPTAFYLCASSTRQGQYNEQFFGPGTRLTVL.

This chain joins TRBV28 and TRBJ2-7, with 11 bases identical to TRBD2. With 2 bases clipped from V and 4 bases from J, the junction kept 7 bases outside the gene matches. This CDR3 comprises 16 residues. Germline CDR1 reads MDHEN; CDR2 reads SYDVKM. The CDR3 region has the DNA TGTGCCAGCAGTTTACATACTAGCGGGAGTAGTTACGAGCAGTACTTC. It is translated as CASSLHTSGSSYEQYF.

This chain uses TRBV10-2 with TRBJ2-2, with 7 bases identical to TRBD2. The germline CDR1 and CDR2 sequences are WSHSY and SAAADI. The CDR3 runs 15 residues. The ends lost 3 bases at V and 4 bases at J; junction bases unmatched: 5. CDR3 coding DNA: TGCGCCAGCAGTGAAGTCGCGGGAGTCACCGGGGAGCTGTTTTTT. It is translated as CASSEVAGVTGELFF.

The rearrangement joins TRBV24-1 to TRBJ2-1; 10 nucleotides match TRBD1. This CDR3 is built from 15 residues. CDR1 is KGHDR and CDR2 is SFDVKD in the germline V gene. J gave up 4 bases and V 4 bases, and 3 bases lay outside the gene matches. CDR3 amino acids: CATSDDRGPYNEQFF. CDR3 nucleotide sequence: TGTGCCACCAGTGACGACAGGGGGCCGTACAATGAGCAGTTCTTC.

The CDR3 DNA follows: TGTGCCAGCAGCTCAAACGGGGCCTATAATTCACCCCTCCACTTT. It yields the protein CASSSNGAYNSPLHF. The chain links TRBV5-5 to TRBJ1-6; D gene unclear. CDR3 size: 15 residues. Trimming left V 3 bases short and J 2 bases short, with 9 bases between. The V gene's germline CDR1 is SGHKS and CDR2 YYEKEE (reference sequence).

The chain uses TRBV9 and TRBJ1-2; 8 positions match TRBD1. This CDR3 contains 13 residues. Losses at the gene ends were 3 bases for V and 6 bases for J; bases not matched to a gene: 4. Per germline, CDR1 SGDLS and CDR2 YYNGEE. The DNA of the CDR3 is TGTGCCAGCAGCGCAATGGACAGGGATGGCTACACCTTC. Translation: CASSAMDRDGYTF.

The chain has TRBV15 and TRBJ1-2, with D possibly being TRBD1 (6 bases). Germline V gene lookup returns CDR1 LNHNV and CDR2 YYDKDF (reference sequence). The CDR3 spans 16 residues. Trimming left V 3 bases short and J 2 bases short, with 16 bases between. The CDR3 nucleotides read TGTGCCACCAGCAGGGGAGGGGACAACGCGAACTATGGCTACACCTTC. Translated: CATSRGGDNANYGYTF. Filled out from reference TRBV15 and TRBJ1-2, the complete variable domain reads DAMVIQNPRYQVTQFGKPVTLSCSQTLNHNVMYWYQQKSSQAPKLLFHYYDKDFNNEADTPDNFQSRRPNTSFCFLDIRSPGLGDTAMYLCATSRGGDNANYGYTFGSGTRLTVV.

V is TRBV25-1 and J is TRBJ1-1, with a tentative D call TRBD1 (5 bases). The V gene lost 1 base and the J gene lost 10 bases, with 13 bases spanning the gap. This CDR3 is built from 13 residues. Germline V CDR1 and CDR2: MGHDK, SYGVNS. The CDR3: CASSESLLGGAFF. The CDR3 DNA is TGTGCCAGCAGTGAATCTCTCCTGGGGGGAGCTTTCTTT.

CDR3 residues: CASTRASSTDTQYF. In DNA, the CDR3 is TGTGCCAGCACCCGAGCATCTAGCACAGATACGCAGTATTTT. J is TRBJ2-3 and V is TRBV2; D is uncertain. Per germline, CDR1 SNHLY and CDR2 FYNNEI. Trimming shortened V by 7 bases and J by 0 bases, and 11 bases separated the two germline ends. There are 14 residues in the CDR3.

This clone showed up just a few times. This chain uses TRBV28 with TRBJ1-1, with TRBD1 as a possible D gene (5 bases). The V end was cut by 4 bases, the J end by 6 bases, with 18 bases between. The germline V gene encodes CDR1 MDHEN and CDR2 SYDVKM. This CDR3 region has 15 residues. DNA of the CDR3: TGTGCCAGCAGTTCCCCGGCATCGGGGGATCCTGAAGCTTTCTTT. Translating it yields CASSSPASGDPEAFF.

The genes are TRBV10-1 and TRBJ2-7, with TRBD1 identical over 8 bases. This CDR3 contains 13 residues. Germline V CDR1 and CDR2: WNHNN, SYGVQD (reference sequence). The V and J ends lost 5 bases and 5 bases, in that order; junction bases with no gene match: 5. The CDR3 reads CASSPGQANEQYF. The CDR3 coding sequence is TGCGCCAGCAGTCCGGGACAGGCGAACGAGCAGTACTTC.

The V gene is TRBV27, the J gene TRBJ2-3; TRBD2 might be the D (6 bases). Trimming cost V 4 bases and J 3 bases, with 17 bases left between them. This CDR3 is built from 16 residues. CDR1 is MNHEY, CDR2 SMNVEV, per germline (reference sequence). The chain's CDR3 is CASSSAGGRLTDTQYF. For the CDR3, the DNA is TGTGCCAGCAGTTCCGCAGGAGGGCGGCTGACAGATACGCAGTATTTT.

This chain links TRBV7-7 with TRBJ2-1, with TRBD2 as a possible D gene (6 bases). Germline values: CDR1 SSHAT, CDR2 FNYEAQ (reference sequence). The CDR3 totals 13 residues. The CDR3 here is CASGADYYNEQFF. In DNA form, the CDR3 reads TGTGCTAGCGGCGCGGATTACTACAATGAGCAGTTCTTC.

The J gene is TRBJ1-1, the V gene TRBV5-5; no definite D call. V lost 3 bases to trimming and J lost 1 base, with 10 bases between them. The CDR3 loop spans 14 amino acids. CDR1 and CDR2 (germline): SGHKS, YYEKEE (reference sequence). This CDR3 is CASSYSTGNTEAFF. In DNA form, the CDR3 reads TGTGCCAGCAGCTATTCGACGGGGAACACTGAAGCTTTCTTT.

The V and J genes are TRBV2 and TRBJ1-6; a weak D match, TRBD1 (5 bases). With 0 bases removed from V and 7 bases from J, the gap between germline ends came to 7 bases. Germline-derived CDR1 and CDR2 are SNHLY and FYNNEI. The CDR3 runs 14 residues. The CDR3 protein is CASSEATDNSPLHF. The CDR3 region has the DNA TGTGCCAGCAGTGAAGCGACAGACAATTCACCCCTCCACTTT.

The gene calls are TRBV5-1 and TRBJ1-4; 8 bases map to TRBD1. CDR1 is SGHRS, CDR2 YFSETQ, per germline. The CDR3 spans 16 residues. Losses at the gene ends were 0 bases for V and 3 bases for J; bases not matched to a gene: 4. CDR3 protein: CASSLGQGASNEKLFF. The CDR3 DNA is TGCGCCAGCAGCTTGGGGCAGGGGGCATCTAATGAAAAACTGTTTTTT.

CDR3 amino acids: CASSFRGSTNEKLFF. CDR3 nucleotides: TGTGCCAGCAGCTTTAGGGGCTCGACTAATGAAAAACTGTTTTTT. The chain joins TRBV5-5 to TRBJ1-4; TRBD1 might be the D (5 bases). The V end was cut by 2 bases, the J end by 2 bases, with 10 bases between. This CDR3 has 15 amino acids. The germline V gene has CDR1 SGHKS and CDR2 YYEKEE (reference sequence).

This clone was counted only a few times. V is TRBV4-1 and J is TRBJ2-7; 9 bases agree with TRBD2. Trimming cost V 8 bases and J 5 bases; bases outside gene matches: 10. This CDR3 has 14 amino acids. The germline gives CDR1 MGHRA, CDR2 YSYEKL. The CDR3 sequence: CASGLAGATHEQYF. CDR3 sequence (DNA): TGCGCCAGCGGCTTAGCGGGAGCAACCCACGAGCAGTACTTC.

This chain joins TRBV7-9 and TRBJ2-3, with 8 bases fitting TRBD1. Germline V gene data show CDR1 as SEHNR and CDR2 as FQNEAQ (reference sequence). The CDR3 sequence is 15 residues long. Trimming removed 3 bases from V and 0 bases from J; junction bases left unmatched: 2. The CDR3 loop reads CASSFYRGSTDTQYF. In DNA form, the CDR3 reads TGTGCCAGCAGCTTCTACAGGGGGAGCACAGATACGCAGTATTTT.

The rearrangement joins TRBV6-2 or TRBV6-3 to TRBJ2-5; D possibly corresponds to TRBD2 (5 bases). V was cut by 5 bases and J by 3 bases, with 22 bases left in between. CDR3 length: 17 amino acids. Germline V gives CDR1 MNHEY, CDR2 SVGEGT. The CDR3 DNA reads as TGTGCCAGCAGTAACCGGGGTCGTCTGTGGGTGGAAGAGACCCAGTACTTC. Translation gives CASSNRGRLWVEETQYF.

This chain connects TRBV28 to TRBJ2-7, with 9 bases that match TRBD1. The J segment lost 4 bases and the V segment lost 2 bases, leaving 6 bases of the junction unmatched. Germline CDR1 reads MDHEN; CDR2 reads SYDVKM. This CDR3 has 15 amino acids. The CDR3 DNA is TGTGCCAGCAGTTTAAGGGACAGGGATACGTACGAGCAGTACTTC. It encodes CASSLRDRDTYEQYF.

The V and J genes are TRBV6-6 and TRBJ2-3; 7 bases line up with TRBD1. Trimming at V came to 5 bases and at J to 2 bases, leaving 10 bases not matched to a gene. Germline-derived CDR1 and CDR2 are MNHNY and SVGAGI (reference sequence). The CDR3 extends over 16 amino acids. The CDR3 loop reads CASSHRAGTDTDTQYF. Here the CDR3 DNA reads TGTGCCAGCAGTCACCGAGCCGGGACAGACACAGATACGCAGTATTTT.

This sequence joins TRBV7-9 and TRBJ2-7; D call uncertain. The germline V and J ends were trimmed by 6 bases and 7 bases, with 13 bases remaining between them. The CDR3 sequence is 12 residues long. The germline gives CDR1 SEHNR, CDR2 FQNEAQ (reference sequence). This CDR3 reads CASSGPTEEQYF. The CDR3 DNA follows: TGTGCCAGCAGTGGCCCAACGGAGGAGCAGTACTTC. Full variable domain (outside the CDR3, taken from reference TRBV7-9 and TRBJ2-7): DTGVSQNPRHKITKRGQNVTFRCDPISEHNRLYWYRQTLGQGPEFLTYFQNEAQLEKSRLLSDRFSAERPKGSFSTLEIQRTEQGDSAMYLCASSGPTEEQYFGPGTRLTVT.

This clone was detected once. The chain recombines TRBV15 with TRBJ1-5; tentative D call: TRBD1 (5 bases). The CDR3 extends over 15 amino acids. The V gene's germline CDR1 is LNHNV and CDR2 YYDKDF (reference sequence). V was cut by 0 bases and J by 3 bases, with 9 bases left in between. The DNA of the CDR3 is TGTGCCACCAGCAGAGATAAGGGGTTCAATCAGCCCCAGCATTTT. It codes for CATSRDKGFNQPQHF.